This TCR beta chain is drawn from a study of T cell changes during pregnancy in multiple sclerosis. This clone was observed a handful of times. The junction differs from germline at one of its ends, possibly a read error. There are 18 residues in the CDR3. CDR1 is SSHAT and CDR2 is FNYEAQ in the germline V gene (reference sequence). Profiled with immunoSEQ multiplex PCR; TCRdb holds only in-frame clones, not every one. The repertoire includes over 35,000 clones, 90% of them detected once, and around 0.47% sits in the top ten. The sequence derives from a female donor in good health, enrolled as a control in a pregnancy study. The source material was CD4+ T cells from peripheral blood mononuclear cells, sampled in the first trimester of pregnancy. The chain has TRBV7-7 and TRBJ1-6, with D possibly being TRBD1 (6 bases). DNA of the CDR3: TGTGCTAGCAGCTCACGGAAAGAGAGACAGCTAGGGGGTTCACCCCTCCACTTT. Translated: CASSSRKERQLGGSPLHF.